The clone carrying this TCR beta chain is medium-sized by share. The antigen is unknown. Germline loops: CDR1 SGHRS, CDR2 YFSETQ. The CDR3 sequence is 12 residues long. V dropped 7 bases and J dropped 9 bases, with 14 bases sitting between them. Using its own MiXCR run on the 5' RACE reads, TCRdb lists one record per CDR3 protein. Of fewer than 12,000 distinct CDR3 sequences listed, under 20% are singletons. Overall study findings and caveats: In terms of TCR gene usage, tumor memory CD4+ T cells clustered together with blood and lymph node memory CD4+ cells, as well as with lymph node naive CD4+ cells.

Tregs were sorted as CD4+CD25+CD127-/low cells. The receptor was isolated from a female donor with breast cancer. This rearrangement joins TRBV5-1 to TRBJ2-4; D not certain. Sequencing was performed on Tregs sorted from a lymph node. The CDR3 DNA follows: TGCGCCAGCCCTCCCCGACCGAGCATTCAGTACTTC. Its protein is CASPPRPSIQYF.